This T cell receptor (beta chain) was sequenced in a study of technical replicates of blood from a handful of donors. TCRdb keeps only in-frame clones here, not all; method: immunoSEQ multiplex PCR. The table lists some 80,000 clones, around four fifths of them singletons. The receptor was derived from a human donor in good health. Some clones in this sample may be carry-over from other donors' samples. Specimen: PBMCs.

The CDR3 here is CASRGQGYSGNTIYF. CDR3 nucleotides: TGTGCCAGCAGGGGACAGGGCTACTCTGGAAACACCATATATTTT. The V gene is TRBV2, the J gene TRBJ1-3; TRBD1 agrees at 9 bases. V shed 6 bases and J 0 bases; nucleotides not matched to a gene: 3. This CDR3 region has 15 residues. The germline V gene has CDR1 SNHLY and CDR2 FYNNEI.